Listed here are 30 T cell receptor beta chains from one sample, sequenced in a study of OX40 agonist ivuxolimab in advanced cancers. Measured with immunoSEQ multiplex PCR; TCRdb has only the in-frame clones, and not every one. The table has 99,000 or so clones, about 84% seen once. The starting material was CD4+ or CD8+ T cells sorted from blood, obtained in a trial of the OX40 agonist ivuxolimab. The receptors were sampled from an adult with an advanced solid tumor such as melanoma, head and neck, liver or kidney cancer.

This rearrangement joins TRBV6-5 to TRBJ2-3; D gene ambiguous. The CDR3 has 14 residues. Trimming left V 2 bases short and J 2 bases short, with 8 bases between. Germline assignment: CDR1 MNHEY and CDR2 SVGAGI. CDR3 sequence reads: CASSYGVDTDTQYF. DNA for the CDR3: TGTGCCAGCAGTTACGGGGTGGACACAGATACGCAGTATTTT.

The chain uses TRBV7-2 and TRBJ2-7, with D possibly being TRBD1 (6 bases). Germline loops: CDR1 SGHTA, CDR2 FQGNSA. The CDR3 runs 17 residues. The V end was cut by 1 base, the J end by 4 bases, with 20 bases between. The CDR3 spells CASSLGSGAASGYEQYF. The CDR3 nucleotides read TGTGCCAGCAGCTTAGGGTCAGGGGCCGCCTCCGGGTACGAGCAGTACTTC.

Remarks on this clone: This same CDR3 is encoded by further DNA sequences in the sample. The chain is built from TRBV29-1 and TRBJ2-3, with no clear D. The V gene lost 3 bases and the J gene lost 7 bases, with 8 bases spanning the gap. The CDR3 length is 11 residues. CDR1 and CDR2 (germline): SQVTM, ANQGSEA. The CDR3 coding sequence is TGCAGCGTTGATGGTGCATATACGCAGTATTTT. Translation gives CSVDGAYTQYF.

In DNA, the CDR3 is TGTGCCAGCAGTCTATCACAGGACAGGTCGTCCTACGAGCAGTACTTC. This codes for CASSLSQDRSSYEQYF. The chain links TRBV2 to TRBJ2-7; 7 bases are shared with TRBD1. The junction had 11 bases not matched to a gene; V was cut back by 5 bases and J by 1 base. CDR1 and CDR2 (germline): SNHLY, FYNNEI. The CDR3 is 16 amino acids.

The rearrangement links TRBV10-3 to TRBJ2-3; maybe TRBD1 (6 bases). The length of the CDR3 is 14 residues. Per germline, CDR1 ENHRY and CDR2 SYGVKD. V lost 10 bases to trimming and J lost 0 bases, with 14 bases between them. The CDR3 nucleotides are TGTGCCAGTCGGACAGCTGGGAGCACAGATACGCAGTATTTT. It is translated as CASRTAGSTDTQYF.

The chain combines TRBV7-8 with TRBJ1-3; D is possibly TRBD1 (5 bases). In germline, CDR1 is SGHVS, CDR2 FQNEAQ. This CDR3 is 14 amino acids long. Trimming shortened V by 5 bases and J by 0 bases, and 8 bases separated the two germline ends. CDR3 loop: CASSLGTSGNTIYF. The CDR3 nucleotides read TGTGCCAGCAGCCTCGGGACCTCTGGAAACACCATATATTTT.

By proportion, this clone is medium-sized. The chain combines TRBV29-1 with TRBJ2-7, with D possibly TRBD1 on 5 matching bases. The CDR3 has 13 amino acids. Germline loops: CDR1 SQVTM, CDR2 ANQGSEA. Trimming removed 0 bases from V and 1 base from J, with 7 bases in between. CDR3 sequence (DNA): TGCAGCGTTGAAGATAACAGGTCCTACGAGCAGTACTTC. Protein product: CSVEDNRSYEQYF.

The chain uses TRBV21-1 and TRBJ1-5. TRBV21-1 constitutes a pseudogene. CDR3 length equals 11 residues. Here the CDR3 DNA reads TGTGCCACCCTATTCAATCAGCCCCAGCATTTT. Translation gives CATLFNQPQHF.

CDR3 in amino acids: CATSREGYGYTF. The CDR3, as DNA: TGTGCCACCAGCAGAGAAGGGTATGGCTACACCTTC. V and J are TRBV15 and TRBJ1-2; D unresolved. Trimming cost V 0 bases and J 5 bases, with 4 bases left between them. Germline-derived CDR1 and CDR2 are LNHNV and YYDKDF (reference sequence). There are 12 residues in the CDR3.

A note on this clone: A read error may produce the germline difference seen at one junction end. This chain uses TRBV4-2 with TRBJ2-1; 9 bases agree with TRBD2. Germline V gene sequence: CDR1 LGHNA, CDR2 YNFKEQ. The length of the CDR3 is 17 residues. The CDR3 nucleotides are TGTGCCGGCAGCCAAGAAGGAGCGGGAGGAGGATACAATGAGCAGTTCTTC. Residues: CAGSQEGAGGGYNEQFF.

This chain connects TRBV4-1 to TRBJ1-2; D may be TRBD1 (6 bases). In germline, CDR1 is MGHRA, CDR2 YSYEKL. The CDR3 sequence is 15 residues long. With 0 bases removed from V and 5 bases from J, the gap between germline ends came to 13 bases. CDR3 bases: TGCGCCAGCAGCCAAGATGGTGGGCAGGGGTATGGCTACACCTTC. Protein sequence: CASSQDGGQGYGYTF.

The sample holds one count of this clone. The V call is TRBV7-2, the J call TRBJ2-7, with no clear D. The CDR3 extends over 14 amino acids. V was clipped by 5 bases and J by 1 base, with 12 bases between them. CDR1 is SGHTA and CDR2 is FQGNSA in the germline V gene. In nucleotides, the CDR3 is TGTGCCAGCAGCCAACTACAGAGTTCCTACGAGCAGTACTTC. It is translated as CASSQLQSSYEQYF.

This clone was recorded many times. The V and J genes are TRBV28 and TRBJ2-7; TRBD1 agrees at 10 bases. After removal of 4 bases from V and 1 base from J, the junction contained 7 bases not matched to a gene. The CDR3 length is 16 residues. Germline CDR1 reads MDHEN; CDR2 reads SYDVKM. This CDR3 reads CASSSPRTGGSYEQYF. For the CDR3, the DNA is TGTGCCAGCAGTTCCCCCCGGACAGGGGGTTCCTACGAGCAGTACTTC.

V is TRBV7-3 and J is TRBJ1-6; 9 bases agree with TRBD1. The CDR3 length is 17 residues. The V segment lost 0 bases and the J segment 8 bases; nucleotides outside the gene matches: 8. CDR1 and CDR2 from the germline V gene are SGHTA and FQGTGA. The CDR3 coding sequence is TGTGCCAGCAGCTTAACGCGACAGGGGGGTAGGGATTCACCCCTCCACTTT. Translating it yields CASSLTRQGGRDSPLHF. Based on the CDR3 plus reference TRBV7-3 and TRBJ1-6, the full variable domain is GAGVSQTPSNKVTEKGKYVELRCDPISGHTALYWYRQSLGQGPEFLIYFQGTGAADDSGLPNDRFFAVRPEGSVSTLKIQRTERGDSAVYLCASSLTRQGGRDSPLHFGNGTRLTVT.

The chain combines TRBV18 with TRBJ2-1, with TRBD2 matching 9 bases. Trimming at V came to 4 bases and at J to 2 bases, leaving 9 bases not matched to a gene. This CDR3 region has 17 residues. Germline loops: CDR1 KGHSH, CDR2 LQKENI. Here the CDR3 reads CASSRKSGLATYNEQFF. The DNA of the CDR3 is TGTGCCAGCTCACGGAAATCGGGACTAGCAACCTACAATGAGCAGTTCTTC.

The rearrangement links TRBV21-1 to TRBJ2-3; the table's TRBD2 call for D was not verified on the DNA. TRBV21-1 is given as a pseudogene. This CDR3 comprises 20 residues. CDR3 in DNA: TGTGCCAGCAAAAGTGTTTTTGGACTAGCGGGACTCCGGTACACAGATACGCAGTATTTT. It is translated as CASKSVFGLAGLRYTDTQYF.

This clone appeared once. CDR3 nucleotide sequence: TGTGCCAGCAGTAAACAGGCTCCCTACGAGCAGTACTTC. Amino acid sequence: CASSKQAPYEQYF. This chain uses TRBV27 with TRBJ2-7; D may be TRBD1 (5 bases). Germline lookup yields CDR1 MNHEY and CDR2 SMNVEV (reference sequence). The CDR3 covers 13 residues. V lost 5 bases and J 2 bases, leaving 10 bases between the germline ends.

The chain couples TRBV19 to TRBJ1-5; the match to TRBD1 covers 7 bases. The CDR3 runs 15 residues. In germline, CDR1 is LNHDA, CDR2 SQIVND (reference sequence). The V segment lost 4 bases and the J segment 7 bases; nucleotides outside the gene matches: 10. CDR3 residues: CASSKGTVSSQPQHF. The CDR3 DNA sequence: TGTGCCAGTAGTAAAGGGACAGTTAGTAGCCAGCCCCAGCATTTT.

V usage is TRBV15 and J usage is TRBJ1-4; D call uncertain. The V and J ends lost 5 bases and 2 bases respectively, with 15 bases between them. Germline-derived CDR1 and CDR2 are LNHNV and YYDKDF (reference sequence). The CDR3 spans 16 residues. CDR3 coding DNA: TGTGCCACCAGCGGAGTTGACCCCGGCACTAATGAAAAACTGTTTTTT. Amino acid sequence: CATSGVDPGTNEKLFF.

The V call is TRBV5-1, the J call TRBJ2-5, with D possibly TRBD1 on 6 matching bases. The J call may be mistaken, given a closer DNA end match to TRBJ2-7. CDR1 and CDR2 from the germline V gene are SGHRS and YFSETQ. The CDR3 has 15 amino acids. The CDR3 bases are TGCGCCAGCAGCTTGGAGGGGGAAACATTGAACGAGCAGTACTTC. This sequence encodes CASSLEGETLNEQYF.

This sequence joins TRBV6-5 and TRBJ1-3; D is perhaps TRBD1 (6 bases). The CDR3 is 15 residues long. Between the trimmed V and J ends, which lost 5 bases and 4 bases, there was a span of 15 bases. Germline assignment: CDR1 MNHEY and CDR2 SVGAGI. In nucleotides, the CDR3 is TGTGCCAGCAGTAAAGGGGGGGGCCTCGGAAACACCATATATTTT. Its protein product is CASSKGGGLGNTIYF.

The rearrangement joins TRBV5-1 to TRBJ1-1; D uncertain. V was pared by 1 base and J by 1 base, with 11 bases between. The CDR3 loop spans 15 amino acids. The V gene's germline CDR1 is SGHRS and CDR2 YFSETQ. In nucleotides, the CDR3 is TGCGCCAGCAGCTTGAACGGACGTCCGAACACTGAAGCTTTCTTT. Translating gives CASSLNGRPNTEAFF.

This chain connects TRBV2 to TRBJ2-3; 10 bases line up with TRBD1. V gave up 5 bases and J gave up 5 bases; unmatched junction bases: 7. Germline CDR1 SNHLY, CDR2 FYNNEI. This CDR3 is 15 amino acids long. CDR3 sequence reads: CASSPGTGAGDTQYF. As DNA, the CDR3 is TGTGCCAGCAGTCCCGGGACAGGGGCCGGAGATACGCAGTATTTT.

CDR3 in DNA: TGTGCCAGCCGAGACCGGGACTATGGCTACACCTTC. Its translation is CASRDRDYGYTF. The chain recombines TRBV6-5 with TRBJ1-2; D unresolved. CDR1 MNHEY and CDR2 SVGAGI come from the germline V gene. Trimming shortened V by 8 bases and J by 3 bases, and 10 bases separated the two germline ends. This CDR3 contains 12 residues.

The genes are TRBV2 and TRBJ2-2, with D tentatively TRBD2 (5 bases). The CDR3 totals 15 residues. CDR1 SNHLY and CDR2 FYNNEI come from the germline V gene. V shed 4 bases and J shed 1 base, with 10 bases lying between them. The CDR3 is CASSGPAVNTGELFF. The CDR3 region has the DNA TGTGCCAGCAGTGGGCCAGCGGTGAACACCGGGGAGCTGTTTTTT.

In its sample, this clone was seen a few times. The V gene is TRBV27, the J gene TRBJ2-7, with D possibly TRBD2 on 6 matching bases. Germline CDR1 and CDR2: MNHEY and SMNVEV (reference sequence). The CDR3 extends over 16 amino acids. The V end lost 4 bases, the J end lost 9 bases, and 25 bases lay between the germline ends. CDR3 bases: TGTGCCAGCAGTTATGAGGGCGGGACTCTCCTACGTCGGCAGTACTTC. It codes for CASSYEGGTLLRRQYF.

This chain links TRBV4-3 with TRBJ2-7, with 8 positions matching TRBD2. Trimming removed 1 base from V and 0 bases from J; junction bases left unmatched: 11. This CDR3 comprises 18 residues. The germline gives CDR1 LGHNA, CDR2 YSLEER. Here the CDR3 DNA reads TGCGCCAGCAGCCAAGCCGGGGGGGAAAAGGGGACCTCCTACGAGCAGTACTTC. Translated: CASSQAGGEKGTSYEQYF.

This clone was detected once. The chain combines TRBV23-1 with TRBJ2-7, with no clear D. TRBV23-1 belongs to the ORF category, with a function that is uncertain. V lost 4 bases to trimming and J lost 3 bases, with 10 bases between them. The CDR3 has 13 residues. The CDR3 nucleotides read TGCGCCAGCAGTCCACGGACCAACTACGAGCAGTACTTC. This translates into CASSPRTNYEQYF.

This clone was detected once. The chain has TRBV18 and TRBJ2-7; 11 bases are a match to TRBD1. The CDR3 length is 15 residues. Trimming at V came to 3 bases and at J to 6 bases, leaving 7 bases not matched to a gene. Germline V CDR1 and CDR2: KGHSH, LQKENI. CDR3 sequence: CASSPQGTGGGEQYF. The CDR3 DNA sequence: TGTGCCAGCTCACCTCAGGGGACAGGGGGTGGCGAGCAGTACTTC. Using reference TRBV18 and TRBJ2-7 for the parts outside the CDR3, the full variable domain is NAGVMQNPRHLVRRRGQEARLRCSPMKGHSHVYWYRQLPEEGLKFMVYLQKENIIDESGMPKERFSAEFPKEGPSILRIQQVVRGDSAAYFCASSPQGTGGGEQYFGPGTRLTVT.

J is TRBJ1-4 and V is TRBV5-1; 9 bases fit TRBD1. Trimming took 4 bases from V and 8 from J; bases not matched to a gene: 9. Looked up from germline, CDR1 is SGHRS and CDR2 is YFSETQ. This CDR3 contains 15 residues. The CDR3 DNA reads TGCGCCAGCAGCCTACAGGGGGCGCAGGGGGAAAAACTGTTTTTT. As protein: CASSLQGAQGEKLFF.